Presented here are 7 T cell receptor beta chains from one specimen sequenced in a study of shared clonotypes between healthy human individuals. Repertoires were generated with immunoSEQ multiplex PCR, while TCRdb's copy carries only in-frame clones and drops some. This table holds roughly 660,000 clones, 90% found once. Sequencing was done on a sample of memory CD8+ T cells from PBMCs. The subset: CD45RO+ cells pooled with CCR7-negative TemRA cells. All receptors come from a man younger than 35 in good health. Some clones in this sample may be carry-over from other donors' samples.

The chain uses TRBV6-5 and TRBJ1-1, with no clear D. The V end was cut by 0 bases, the J end by 0 bases, with 11 bases between. This CDR3 has 16 amino acids. In germline, CDR1 is MNHEY, CDR2 SVGAGI. CDR3 DNA sequence: TGTGCCAGCAGTTACTCGTATGGGCAGCTGAACACTGAAGCTTTCTTT. It encodes CASSYSYGQLNTEAFF.

The chain has TRBV2 and TRBJ2-7; 11 bases agree with TRBD2. The CDR3 spans 15 residues. Per the germline V gene, CDR1 is SNHLY and CDR2 is FYNNEI. Trimming cost V 5 bases and J 2 bases; bases outside gene matches: 5. The CDR3 loop is CASSPGLAVAYEQYF. As DNA, the CDR3 is TGTGCCAGCAGTCCGGGACTAGCGGTAGCCTACGAGCAGTACTTC.

The CDR3 reads CATSRTGTVGQPQHF. DNA for the CDR3: TGTGCCACCAGCAGAACCGGGACAGTTGGTCAGCCCCAGCATTTT. The chain uses TRBV15 and TRBJ1-5; 7 nucleotides align to TRBD1. The trim removed 2 bases at V and 6 bases at J, leaving 7 bases unmatched. The CDR3 sequence is 15 residues long. Germline CDR1 is LNHNV and CDR2 is YYDKDF (reference sequence).

With regard to this clone: The sample holds other DNA sequences that translate to the same CDR3. The rearrangement joins TRBV7-9 to TRBJ1-2; D gene ambiguous. Deletions cut 3 bases from V and 4 bases from J, with 9 bases between. Germline V lookup: CDR1 SEHNR, CDR2 FQNEAQ (reference sequence). The CDR3 runs 13 residues. The CDR3: CASSFAGFYGYTF. The CDR3 bases are TGTGCCAGCAGCTTCGCGGGATTCTATGGCTACACCTTC.

V and J are TRBV28 and TRBJ2-5; 14 nucleotides match TRBD2. The J call may be incorrect, as the DNA end agrees better with TRBJ2-7. Germline loops: CDR1 MDHEN, CDR2 SYDVKM. This CDR3 is 15 amino acids long. The CDR3 loop is CASSGTSGSPYEQYF. Here the CDR3 DNA reads TGTGCCAGCAGTGGGACTAGCGGGAGTCCCTACGAGCAGTACTTC.

This clone was observed a single time. This chain uses TRBV6-1 with TRBJ2-1, with 11 bases matching TRBD2. CDR1 is MNHNS, CDR2 SASEGT, per germline. This CDR3 comprises 15 residues. Trimming cost V 7 bases and J 8 bases; bases outside gene matches: 10. The CDR3 nucleotides read TGTGCCAGCAACTCCTTAGCGGGAGGGGGGGATGAGCAGTTCTTC. Translation: CASNSLAGGGDEQFF.

The chain employs TRBV7-9 and TRBJ2-1, with D possibly being TRBD2 (5 bases). The CDR3 spans 18 residues. V lost 1 base to trimming and J lost 2 bases, with 18 bases between them. CDR1 is SEHNR, CDR2 FQNEAQ, per germline (reference sequence). Here the CDR3 reads CASSLGGLVADAYNEQFF. The DNA of the CDR3 is TGTGCCAGCAGCTTAGGCGGGTTGGTGGCGGACGCCTACAATGAGCAGTTCTTC.